The sequence of this T cell receptor beta chain was determined in a study of cytomegalovirus exposure and HLA in healthy donors. Study-level findings and limits: When a later analysis was performed, an Asian-associated ancestry cluster reportedly had fewer N-insertions than the roughly 630-donor mean.

Germline V gives CDR1 SEHNR, CDR2 FQNEAQ (reference sequence). The CDR3 consists of 14 residues. V lost 2 bases to trimming and J lost 2 bases; unmatched junction nucleotides: 0. 13 Jbeta primers and 60 Vbeta primers were used for the PCR. The protocol was immunoSEQ multiplex PCR, while the TCRdb copy is restricted to in-frame clones and leaves out a portion. The sample lists 200,000 to 250,000 clones; roughly four fifths were seen once. A note on this clone: Its target is unknown.

This rearrangement joins TRBV7-9 to TRBJ1-5, with 7 bases aligning to TRBD1. The sequenced material came from PBMCs. The TCR sequence derives from a girl under 18 in good health and CMV-seronegative. DNA for the CDR3: TGTGCCAGCAGCTTACAGGGGGGCAATCAGCCCCAGCATTTT. Its translation: CASSLQGGNQPQHF.